The clone carrying this T cell receptor beta chain occurred many times. The antigen is not known. CDR3 length: 13 amino acids. In germline, CDR1 is DFQATT, CDR2 SNEGSKA (reference sequence). V was clipped by 3 bases and J by 6 bases, with 15 bases between them. A TCRbeta library incorporating unique molecular identifiers was prepared. Each CDR3 protein is one row after TCRdb ran MiXCR on the PCR reads. The table lists about 160,000 distinct CDR3 sequences, approximately 12% of them singletons. The data were taken from a study of T-cell reconstitution after alpha-beta-depleted transplantation in children. Broader study findings: T cells produced anew were the main source of T-cell counts and diversity one year after transplant. At around two months after transplant, the alpha-beta T cells were reportedly derived from several hundred expanded clones that came from non-depleted graft cells. The origin of high day-60 TCRbeta diversity in some patients lay in surviving recipient T cells and thymic progenitors.

Material: PBMCs, obtained before TCRalphabeta/CD19-depleted stem cell transplant. This receptor was identified in a boy younger than 10 with acute myeloid leukemia, due to receive a stem cell transplant. The V call is TRBV20-1, the J call TRBJ2-7; D is uncertain. The CDR3 region is CSASMLPSGEQYV. The CDR3 DNA follows: TGCAGTGCTAGTATGCTCCCCAGTGGCGAGCAGTACGTC.